The 8 T cell receptor beta chains below were found in one sample sequenced in a study of cytomegalovirus exposure and HLA in healthy donors. Libraries were prepared by immunoSEQ multiplex PCR; TCRdb keeps only in-frame clonotypes and omits some of them. The repertoire holds roughly 56,000 clones, 93% seen once, with more than 1.5% in the top ten. Sequenced sample: PBMCs. These TCRs come from a young woman in good health and CMV-seropositive.

The J gene is TRBJ2-7, the V gene TRBV11-2; 8 nucleotides align to TRBD2. This CDR3 has 14 amino acids. Germline V lookup: CDR1 SGHAT, CDR2 FQNNGV. Losses at the gene ends were 6 bases for V and 2 bases for J; bases not matched to a gene: 6. The DNA of the CDR3 is TGTGCCAGCAGATATTTAGCGGGGCCCTACGAGCAGTACTTC. Residues: CASRYLAGPYEQYF.

This sequence joins TRBV4-3 and TRBJ2-7, with D tentatively TRBD1 (6 bases). The germline V and J ends were trimmed by 0 bases and 2 bases, with 17 bases remaining between them. This CDR3 is 17 amino acids long. The V gene's germline CDR1 is LGHNA and CDR2 YSLEER. CDR3 protein: CASSQDAYGQSPYEQYF. CDR3 sequence (DNA): TGCGCCAGCAGCCAAGATGCGTACGGACAGAGCCCCTACGAGCAGTACTTC.

CDR3 nucleotide sequence: TGCAGTGCAACCCGGGATCCCGGCTACACCTTC. It encodes CSATRDPGYTF. The chain combines TRBV20-1 with TRBJ1-2; D gene unclear. Trimming cost V 6 bases and J 8 bases, with 13 bases left between them. Looked up from germline, CDR1 is DFQATT and CDR2 is SNEGSKA (reference sequence). CDR3 length equals 11 residues.

V is TRBV5-1 and J is TRBJ2-1, with D tentatively TRBD1 (6 bases). CDR1 is SGHRS and CDR2 is YFSETQ in the germline V gene. There are 12 residues in the CDR3. The V end lost 2 bases, the J end lost 8 bases, and 8 bases lay between the germline ends. CDR3 coding DNA: TGCGCCAGCAGCTTTGCAGGGGATGAGCAGTTCTTC. Translating gives CASSFAGDEQFF.

This chain connects TRBV7-8 to TRBJ1-1; TRBD1 aligns across 7 bases. J lost 2 bases, V lost 1 base, and 7 bases had no gene match. There are 16 residues in the CDR3. Germline V lookup: CDR1 SGHVS, CDR2 FQNEAQ. The DNA of the CDR3 is TGTGCCAGCAGCTTAGAAGGTACAGGGGCAAACACTGAAGCTTTCTTT. Translated, it gives CASSLEGTGANTEAFF.

This chain uses TRBV5-1 with TRBJ2-3, with a weak D call TRBD1 (5 bases). Germline V gene data show CDR1 as SGHRS and CDR2 as YFSETQ. Deletions cut 1 base from V and 0 bases from J, with 12 bases between. The CDR3 has 16 amino acids. The CDR3 reads CASSLTTDPSTDTQYF. Written as DNA, the CDR3 is TGCGCCAGCAGCTTGACGACAGATCCTAGCACAGATACGCAGTATTTT.

V and J are TRBV10-3 and TRBJ2-7; 9 bases match TRBD1. Per germline, CDR1 ENHRY and CDR2 SYGVKD. V lost 5 bases to trimming and J lost 5 bases; unmatched junction nucleotides: 7. This CDR3 spans 14 amino acids. CDR3: CAISSGTGKDEQYF. The CDR3 nucleotides read TGTGCCATCAGTTCCGGGACAGGGAAGGACGAGCAGTACTTC.

This chain joins TRBV7-9 and TRBJ2-7; TRBD1 matches at 7 bases. The CDR3 runs to 16 residues. Per germline, CDR1 SEHNR and CDR2 FQNEAQ (reference sequence). Trimming removed 5 bases from V and 3 bases from J; junction bases left unmatched: 13. CDR3 nucleotide sequence: TGTGCCAGCAGCCCGCCCGGGACAGTGAATTTCTACGAGCAGTACTTC. Its translation is CASSPPGTVNFYEQYF.